A selection of T cell receptor beta chains follows, all from one sample in a study of T cell responses to AZD1222 COVID-19 vaccine. The protocol was immunoSEQ multiplex PCR, while the TCRdb copy is restricted to in-frame clones and leaves out a portion. This table has approximately 190,000 clones, roughly 88% appearing once. This specimen was peripheral blood, taken on day 0 of AZD1222 vaccination. The origin of the receptors is an adult in good health. Each CDR3 is given with its conserved first and last residue. A D gene is named only where the DNA matches it firmly. A clone size is listed for some rows: how often the clone was seen (once, few, many), or a class if it is expanded.

j_call d_call v_call clone_size cdr3_aa cdr3_nt
TRBJ1-5 TRBD1 TRBV7-2 once CASSGGQGRQPQHF TGTGCCAGCAGTGGTGGACAGGGGAGACAGCCCCAGCATTTT
TRBJ2-5 - TRBV4-1 - CASSQDPPPGPGETQYF TGCGCCAGCAGCCAAGATCCCCCCCCGGGTCCTGGGGAGACCCAGTACTTC
TRBJ2-5 TRBD2 TRBV7-6 - CASSFWAGDPQRTQYF TGTGCCAGCAGCTTCTGGGCGGGGGATCCCCAGAGGACCCAGTACTTC
TRBJ1-1 TRBD1 TRBV2 once CASRDDRGKNTEAFF TGTGCCAGCAGGGACGACAGGGGAAAAAACACTGAAGCTTTCTTT
TRBJ2-2 TRBD1 TRBV3-1/TRBV3-2 - CASSLRQGGRELFF TGTGCCAGCAGCTTACGACAGGGGGGAAGGGAGCTGTTTTTT
TRBJ1-1 - TRBV29-1 - CSVRGTGTEAFF TGCAGCGTCAGGGGCACGGGGACTGAAGCTTTCTTT
TRBJ2-5 - TRBV6-5 - CASSYRGGIETQYF TGTGCCAGCAGTTACAGGGGCGGGATCGAGACCCAGTACTTC
TRBJ2-7 TRBD1 TRBV7-2 - CASSQDRSSYEQYF TGTGCCAGCAGCCAGGACAGGTCTTCCTACGAGCAGTACTTC
TRBJ2-7 TRBD2 TRBV7-9 - CASSLGLARSYEQYF TGTGCCAGCAGCTTAGGACTAGCTCGTTCCTACGAGCAGTACTTC
TRBJ2-1 TRBD2 TRBV9 - CASSATSPKGEQFF TGTGCCAGCAGCGCGACTAGCCCGAAGGGGGAGCAGTTCTTC
TRBJ2-1 - TRBV21-1 - CASSRSSLDSLNFESEPCDNEQFF TGTGCCAGCAGCAGATCATCACTAGACAGTCTTAATTTTGAATCGGAACCCTGCGACAATGAGCAGTTCTTC
TRBJ2-3 - TRBV27 - CASMSGITDTQYF TGTGCCAGCATGTCAGGGATCACAGATACGCAGTATTTT
TRBJ1-1 - TRBV12-3/TRBV12-4 - CASSLDSEAFF TGTGCCAGCAGTTTAGACAGTGAAGCTTTCTTT
TRBJ2-1 - TRBV4-1 - CASSPTIATSYNEQFF TGCGCCAGCAGCCCCACTATAGCGACCTCCTACAATGAGCAGTTCTTC
TRBJ1-4 TRBD1 TRBV28 - CASSRQGAGEKLFF TGTGCCAGCAGTCGACAGGGGGCAGGGGAAAAACTGTTTTTT
TRBJ2-3 - TRBV5-8 - CASSKRDTDTQYF TGTGCCAGCAGCAAGAGGGACACTGATACGCAGTATTTT
TRBJ2-3 - TRBV25-1 - CASSETRLGGITDTQYF TGTGCCAGCAGTGAAACTCGTCTAGGGGGGATCACAGATACGCAGTATTTT
TRBJ2-6 - TRBV15 once CATSRDLPGLISGANVLTF TGTGCCACCAGCAGAGATCTGCCAGGATTAATCTCTGGGGCCAACGTCCTGACTTTC
TRBJ2-2 - TRBV9 - CATSVGPNTGELFF TGTGCCACAAGCGTGGGGCCGAACACCGGGGAGCTGTTTTTT
TRBJ2-2 TRBD1 TRBV9 - CASSIGTGGTGELFF TGTGCCAGCAGCATCGGGACAGGGGGAACCGGGGAGCTGTTTTTT
TRBJ2-2 - TRBV5-4 - CASSWPLGRAGTGELFF TGTGCCAGCAGCTGGCCGTTAGGCCGGGCGGGCACCGGGGAGCTGTTTTTT
TRBJ2-5 TRBD1 TRBV4-3 - CASSQERSGGETQYF TGCGCCAGCAGCCAAGAAAGGTCAGGGGGAGAGACCCAGTACTTC
TRBJ2-3 - TRBV7-2 - CASSLEGSGGADTQYF TGTGCCAGCAGCTTAGAAGGTTCGGGGGGCGCAGATACGCAGTATTTT
TRBJ2-7 - TRBV13 - CASSQGVPYEQYF TGTGCCAGCAGCCAAGGGGTGCCCTACGAGCAGTACTTC
TRBJ2-1 TRBD1 TRBV7-2 - CASSLDRGNYNEQFF TGTGCCAGCAGCTTAGACAGGGGAAATTACAATGAGCAGTTCTTC
TRBJ1-6 - TRBV6-5 once CASSYSRGKNSPLHF TGTGCCAGCAGTTACTCGAGGGGCAAAAATTCACCCCTCCACTTT
TRBJ2-3 - TRBV11-2 - CASSLGADTQYF TGTGCCAGCAGCTTAGGGGCAGATACGCAGTATTTT
TRBJ2-1 - TRBV11-3 - CASSLSGTTGNEQFF TGTGCCAGCAGTCTATCCGGGACCACGGGAAATGAGCAGTTCTTC
TRBJ2-7 TRBD1 TRBV6-5 few CASSYHGTGDYEQYF TGTGCCAGCAGTTACCACGGGACAGGTGACTACGAGCAGTACTTC
TRBJ2-4 TRBD2 TRBV10-1 - CASSEGFEAGAKNIQYF TGCGCCAGCAGTGAAGGTTTCGAAGCGGGGGCCAAAAACATTCAGTACTTC
TRBJ1-5 TRBD1 TRBV19 - CASSLQGHGQPQHF TGTGCCAGTAGTCTACAGGGGCACGGTCAGCCCCAGCATTTT
TRBJ1-1 TRBD1 TRBV10-2 - CASSESTGGTEAFF TGCGCCAGCAGTGAGTCCACAGGGGGGACTGAAGCTTTCTTT
TRBJ1-1 TRBD1 TRBV5-1 - CASSNPGGGSTEAFF TGCGCCAGCAGTAACCCAGGGGGCGGAAGCACTGAAGCTTTCTTT
TRBJ2-7 - TRBV3-1/TRBV3-2 - CASSHLDSSYEQYF TGTGCCAGCAGCCATCTGGACAGTTCCTACGAGCAGTACTTC
TRBJ2-3 - TRBV7-2 few CASSLTPSEALYTQYF TGTGCCAGCAGCTTAACTCCCTCCGAGGCCCTCTATACGCAGTATTTT
TRBJ1-5 TRBD1 TRBV28 - CASSLLDRDNQPQHF TGTGCCAGCAGTTTATTGGACAGGGACAATCAGCCCCAGCATTTT
TRBJ1-5 TRBD1 TRBV5-6 - CASSLLGQGFNQPQHF TGTGCCAGCAGCTTGCTGGGACAGGGGTTTAATCAGCCCCAGCATTTT
TRBJ1-2 TRBD1 TRBV6-5 - CASSYGRGADYTF TGTGCCAGCAGTTACGGCAGGGGGGCCGACTACACCTTC
TRBJ1-3 - TRBV24-1 - CATSDSPGPPNTIYF TGTGCCACCAGTGATTCCCCGGGACCCCCAAACACCATATATTTT
TRBJ2-5 TRBD2 TRBV14 - CATPPTSGGPQRVETQYF TGTGCCACCCCCCCAACTAGCGGGGGGCCCCAACGTGTAGAGACCCAGTACTTC
TRBJ2-2 - TRBV3-1/TRBV3-2 - CASTLGIGELFF TGTGCCAGCACCCTTGGGATCGGGGAGCTGTTTTTT
TRBJ1-4 TRBD1 TRBV28 - CASSSGTGARREKLFF TGTGCCAGCAGCTCCGGGACAGGGGCACGGAGGGAAAAACTGTTTTTT
TRBJ1-2 TRBD1 TRBV5-4 - CASSLGQGAWGYTF TGTGCCAGCAGCTTGGGGCAGGGGGCCTGGGGCTACACCTTC
TRBJ2-7 - TRBV25-1 - CASSPSANYEQYF TGTGCCAGCAGTCCCTCGGCAAACTACGAGCAGTACTTC
TRBJ1-1 - TRBV3-1/TRBV3-2 many CASSQERVAVQAFF TGTGCCAGCAGCCAAGAAAGGGTGGCGGTTCAAGCTTTCTTT
TRBJ1-2 TRBD1 TRBV2 - CASSLGQGVYGYTF TGTGCCAGCTCTCTGGGACAGGGGGTATACGGCTACACCTTC